The 20 T cell receptor beta chains listed next were all sequenced from one sample in a study of blood T cell repertoires in COVID-19. Assay used: immunoSEQ multiplex PCR; TCRdb lists only in-frame clones, some missing. The sample includes roughly 220,000 clones, approximately 81% of them seen just once. The source material was peripheral blood. Every receptor here comes from a woman between 55 and 75 years old who had recovered from COVID-19.

The rearrangement uses TRBV11-2 and TRBJ1-3; no reliable D call. The CDR3 loop spans 12 amino acids. The V and J ends lost 1 base and 4 bases respectively, with 2 bases between them. Germline-derived CDR1 and CDR2 are SGHAT and FQNNGV. CDR3 DNA sequence: TGTGCCAGCAGCTTAGCAGGAAACACCATATATTTT. Translation gives CASSLAGNTIYF.

The rearrangement joins TRBV19 to TRBJ1-5; D is possibly TRBD1 (6 bases). V was clipped by 3 bases and J by 3 bases, with 12 bases between them. Germline values: CDR1 LNHDA, CDR2 SQIVND (reference sequence). The CDR3 extends over 15 amino acids. The CDR3 DNA reads as TGTGCCAGTAGTATCAATGGACAGCTCAATCAGCCCCAGCATTTT. It encodes CASSINGQLNQPQHF.

V gene TRBV11-2 combines with J gene TRBJ2-1; tentative D call: TRBD1 (6 bases). The CDR3 sequence is 16 residues long. Trimming left V 5 bases short and J 6 bases short, with 20 bases between. Germline CDR1 SGHAT, CDR2 FQNNGV. The CDR3 reads CASSPRGGLTSNEQFF. DNA for the CDR3: TGTGCCAGCAGCCCGCGTGGGGGCTTAACTAGCAATGAGCAGTTCTTC.

The rearrangement joins TRBV2 to TRBJ2-1, with 7 bases fitting TRBD2. The CDR3 is 17 residues long. Trimming at V came to 2 bases and at J to 8 bases, leaving 15 bases not matched to a gene. Germline values: CDR1 SNHLY, CDR2 FYNNEI. CDR3 protein: CASSELASGGPSDEQFF. The CDR3 DNA reads as TGTGCCAGCAGTGAATTAGCCTCGGGGGGACCGTCCGATGAGCAGTTCTTC.

The V and J genes are TRBV5-6 and TRBJ1-5, with D tentatively TRBD1 (6 bases). Germline assignment: CDR1 SGHDT and CDR2 YYEEEE. This CDR3 spans 14 amino acids. The V end lost 2 bases, the J end lost 3 bases, and 9 bases lay between the germline ends. CDR3 nucleotides: TGTGCCAGCAGCTTTCAGGGGTTCAATCAGCCCCAGCATTTT. Its protein is CASSFQGFNQPQHF.

The chain combines TRBV6-4 with TRBJ1-2; 7 nucleotides agree with TRBD1. Germline V lookup: CDR1 MRHNA, CDR2 SNTAGT. V lost 4 bases, J lost 4 bases, and 3 bases stayed unmatched. There are 13 residues in the CDR3. The CDR3 here is CASSAGQAYGYTF. CDR3 sequence (DNA): TGTGCCAGCAGTGCTGGACAGGCCTATGGCTACACCTTC.

The V and J genes are TRBV15 and TRBJ1-6, with D perhaps TRBD1 (5 bases). The CDR3 consists of 15 residues. Germline values: CDR1 LNHNV, CDR2 YYDKDF (reference sequence). V lost 0 bases and J 9 bases, leaving 12 bases between the germline ends. CDR3 in amino acids: CATSREGVRSSPLHF. CDR3 sequence (DNA): TGTGCCACCAGCAGAGAAGGGGTGAGGAGTTCACCCCTCCACTTT.

This clone was seen only a few times. CDR3 protein: CASSQGLPLEQYF. The CDR3 DNA sequence: TGTGCCAGCAGCCAAGGACTGCCCCTAGAGCAGTACTTC. J is TRBJ2-7 and V is TRBV12-3 or TRBV12-4; tentatively, D is TRBD2 (5 bases). Trimming left V 6 bases short and J 7 bases short, with 16 bases between. The CDR3 sequence is 13 residues long.

The chain employs TRBV18 and TRBJ1-1; the match to TRBD1 covers 8 bases. This CDR3 has 16 residues. The V and J ends lost 4 bases and 1 base, in that order; junction bases with no gene match: 8. Germline V gives CDR1 KGHSH, CDR2 LQKENI. The chain's CDR3 is CASSQNIDRGNTEAFF. Here the CDR3 DNA reads TGTGCCAGCTCACAGAATATAGACAGGGGGAACACTGAAGCTTTCTTT.

In nucleotides, the CDR3 is TGTGCCAGCAGTGAATTGGGGGCGGTCGGGGAGCTGTTTTTT. Encoded protein: CASSELGAVGELFF. The rearrangement links TRBV2 to TRBJ2-2, with D possibly being TRBD1 (6 bases). In germline, CDR1 is SNHLY, CDR2 FYNNEI. This CDR3 region has 14 residues. V lost 2 bases and J lost 7, with 11 bases in between.

The V and J genes are TRBV5-6 and TRBJ2-5, with TRBD1 matching 8 bases. Germline trimming cut 2 bases from V and 0 bases from J; bases unmatched to any gene: 9. From germline, CDR1 is SGHDT and CDR2 YYEEEE. CDR3 length: 17 amino acids. In DNA form, the CDR3 reads TGTGCCAGCAGCTTCATGCAGGGGGCAAGTAACCAAGAGACCCAGTACTTC. Protein: CASSFMQGASNQETQYF.

The V and J genes are TRBV4-1 and TRBJ1-2; D unclear. The CDR3 has 18 residues. V lost 1 base and J lost 0, with 18 bases in between. The germline CDR1 and CDR2 sequences are MGHRA and YSYEKL. The CDR3 region is CASSQGVKGGKPNYGYTF. The CDR3 nucleotides read TGCGCCAGCAGCCAAGGGGTAAAGGGAGGGAAGCCTAACTATGGCTACACCTTC.

J is TRBJ1-1 and V is TRBV29-1; no firm D call. V was trimmed by 4 bases and J by 6 bases, leaving 12 bases between them. The CDR3 is made up of 12 amino acids. From germline, CDR1 is SQVTM and CDR2 ANQGSEA. In nucleotides, the CDR3 is TGCAGCGTTGTATTCAGGTTTGCTGAAGCTTTCTTT. Protein product: CSVVFRFAEAFF.

This clone was counted between two and nine times. This chain joins TRBV10-3 and TRBJ1-1; D is possibly TRBD1 (5 bases). Germline V CDR1 and CDR2: ENHRY, SYGVKD. This CDR3 is 14 amino acids long. The V end was cut by 10 bases, the J end by 10 bases, with 25 bases between. The CDR3 is CATGWDELRSGAFF. CDR3 bases: TGTGCCACAGGGTGGGATGAACTCAGGTCCGGAGCTTTCTTT.

The chain links TRBV5-6 to TRBJ2-5; D might be TRBD2 (7 bases). This CDR3 is 17 amino acids long. From germline, CDR1 is SGHDT and CDR2 YYEEEE. V was trimmed by 4 bases and J by 5 bases, leaving 24 bases between them. CDR3 amino acids: CASSRRGGAWRLETQYF. In DNA, the CDR3 is TGTGCCAGCAGCCGGAGGGGGGGCGCTTGGAGGTTGGAGACCCAGTACTTC. Filled out from reference TRBV5-6 and TRBJ2-5, the complete variable domain reads DAGVTQSPTHLIKTRGQQVTLRCSPKSGHDTVSWYQQALGQGPQFIFQYYEEEERQRGNFPDRFSGHQFPNYSSELNVNALLLGDSALYLCASSRRGGAWRLETQYFGPGTRLLVL.

V usage is TRBV20-1 and J usage is TRBJ1-1, with TRBD1 as a possible D gene (6 bases). The CDR3 totals 10 residues. Deletions cut 6 bases from V and 5 bases from J, with 7 bases between. Per germline, CDR1 DFQATT and CDR2 SNEGSKA (reference sequence). CDR3 region: CSAQGTEAFF. The CDR3 region has the DNA TGCAGTGCCCAGGGGACTGAAGCTTTCTTT.

The chain recombines TRBV18 with TRBJ1-6; 9 bases line up with TRBD1. The junction had 15 bases not matched to a gene; V was cut back by 4 bases and J by 8 bases. The germline V gene has CDR1 KGHSH and CDR2 LQKENI. This CDR3 contains 18 residues. CDR3 loop: CASSLGTGSKFFDSPLHF. The CDR3 region has the DNA TGTGCCAGCTCACTCGGGACAGGGTCAAAGTTTTTCGATTCACCCCTCCACTTT.

This clone was picked up one time. The V call is TRBV13, the J call TRBJ1-1; the D gene is possibly TRBD1 (6 bases). The CDR3 loop spans 14 amino acids. The V gene lost 2 bases and the J gene lost 2 bases, with 9 bases spanning the gap. Germline CDR1 reads PRHDT; CDR2 reads FYEKMQ (reference sequence). The CDR3 DNA sequence: TGTGCCAGCAGCTTAAAAGGGGGTAACACTGAAGCTTTCTTT. This encodes CASSLKGGNTEAFF.

The chain carries TRBV5-6 and TRBJ1-2, with 7 positions matching TRBD1. The CDR3 spans 14 residues. V shed 0 bases, J shed 8 bases, and the junction held 7 bases outside the gene matches. Germline CDR1 SGHDT, CDR2 YYEEEE. CDR3 bases: TGTGCCAGCAGCTTGGGACAGGGAGCGTTCGGCTACACCTTC. Its translation is CASSLGQGAFGYTF.

DNA of the CDR3: TGTGCCAGTAGCCTCGGGACAGGTTTACCCCTGGCATATAGCAATCAGCCCCAGCATTTT. Its translation is CASSLGTGLPLAYSNQPQHF. The V and J genes are TRBV19 and TRBJ1-5, with 8 bases matching TRBD1. The CDR3 covers 20 residues. J gave up 0 bases and V 6 bases, and 19 bases lay outside the gene matches. The germline V gene encodes CDR1 LNHDA and CDR2 SQIVND (reference sequence).